This T cell receptor beta chain originates from a study of CD8+CD57+ T cells in acquired aplastic anemia. Study observations and caveats: Found in both controls and patients were fewer than 35 CD8+ CDR3 sequences. The study found no significant CD8+ Simpson's diversity difference between patients and controls.

Profiling of TCR beta VDJ combinations and CDR3 sequences used genomic DNA as template. TCRdb fed the reads into MiXCR, producing one record per CDR3 protein. The data show 200,000 or so distinct CDR3 sequences, with almost 50% seen just once and approximately 20% held by the top ten. This clonotype was recorded at least ten times. Its antigen remains unidentified. Flow cytometry had shown expanded CD8+CD57+ cells in the patients chosen for sequencing. As a group, the patients uniformly had severe acquired aplastic anemia. The V and J ends lost 3 bases and 5 bases, in that order; junction bases with no gene match: 7. There are 15 residues in the CDR3. Germline-derived CDR1 and CDR2 are KGHSH and LQKENI.

Sequencing was done on a sample of sorted CD4+, CD8+, or CD8+CD57+ T cells (not recorded which) from PBMCs. The receptor was isolated from a human donor with aplastic anemia. The genes are TRBV18 and TRBJ1-1, with TRBD1 identical over 9 bases. CDR3 nucleotides: TGTGCCAGCTCACCGGACAGGGGTCGTCGGACTGAAGCTTTCTTT. It is translated as CASSPDRGRRTEAFF.